This section outlines one TCR beta chain sequence together with its context. This table comes from immunoSEQ multiplex PCR, and its TCRdb copy is limited to in-frame clones, with some not included. The repertoire includes tens of thousands of clones, 70% to 85% of them detected once, and 0.4% to 0.6% sits in the top ten. This sample stems from a study of T cell clones after liver transplantation. CD3+CD4+ and CD3+CD8+ cells were FACS-sorted from thawed unstimulated PBMCs. This CDR3 is built from 14 residues. Germline-derived CDR1 and CDR2 are KGHSY and FQNENV. The V gene lost 1 base and the J gene lost 3 bases, with 10 bases spanning the gap.

The TCR sequence derives from a human patient who received a liver transplant. Some T cells could come from the graft donor. The sequencing here drew on CD4+ T cells from blood, taken 46 months after liver transplant. The rearrangement joins TRBV16 to TRBJ2-7; D may be TRBD2 (5 bases). CDR3 sequence: CASSQFERIYEQYF. The DNA for the CDR3 is TGTGCCAGCAGCCAATTTGAGCGGATCTACGAGCAGTACTTC.